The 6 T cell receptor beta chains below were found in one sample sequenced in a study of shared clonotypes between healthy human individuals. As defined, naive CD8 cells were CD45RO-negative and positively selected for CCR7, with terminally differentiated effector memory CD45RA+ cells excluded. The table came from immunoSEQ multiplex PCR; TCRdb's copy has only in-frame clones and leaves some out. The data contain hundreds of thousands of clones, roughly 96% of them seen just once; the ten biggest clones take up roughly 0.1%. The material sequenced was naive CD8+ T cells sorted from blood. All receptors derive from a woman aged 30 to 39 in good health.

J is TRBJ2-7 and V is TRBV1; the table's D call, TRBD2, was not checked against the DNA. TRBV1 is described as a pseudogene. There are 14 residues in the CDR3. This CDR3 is CTSGYRGSIDEQYF. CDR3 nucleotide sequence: TGCACCAGCGGTTACCGCGGGAGTATCGACGAGCAGTACTTC.

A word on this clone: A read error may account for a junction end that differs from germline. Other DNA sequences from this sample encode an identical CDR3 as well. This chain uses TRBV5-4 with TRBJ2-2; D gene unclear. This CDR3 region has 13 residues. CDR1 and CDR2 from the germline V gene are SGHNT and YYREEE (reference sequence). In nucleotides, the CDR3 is TGTGCCACCACTATGGACCTCACCGGAGAGCTGTTTTTT. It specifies CATTMDLTGELFF.

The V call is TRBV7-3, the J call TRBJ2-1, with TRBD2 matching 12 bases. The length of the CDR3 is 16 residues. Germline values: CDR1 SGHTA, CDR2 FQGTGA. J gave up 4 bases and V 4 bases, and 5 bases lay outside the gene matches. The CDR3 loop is CASSSLAGGYYNEQFF. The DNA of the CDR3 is TGTGCCAGCAGCTCCCTAGCGGGAGGGTATTACAATGAGCAGTTCTTC.

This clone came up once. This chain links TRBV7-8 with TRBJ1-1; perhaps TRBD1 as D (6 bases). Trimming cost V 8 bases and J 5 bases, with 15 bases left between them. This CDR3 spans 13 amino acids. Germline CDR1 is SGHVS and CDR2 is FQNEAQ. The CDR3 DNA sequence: TGTGCCAGCTCGGACAGCCGTGGGACTGAAGCTTTCTTT. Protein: CASSDSRGTEAFF.

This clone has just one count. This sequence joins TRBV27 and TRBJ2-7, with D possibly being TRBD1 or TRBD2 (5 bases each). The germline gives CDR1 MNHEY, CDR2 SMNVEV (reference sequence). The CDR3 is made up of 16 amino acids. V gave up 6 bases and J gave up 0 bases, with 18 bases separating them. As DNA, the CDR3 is TGTGCCAGCAGAAATACCGGGACCTATACCTCCTACGAGCAGTACTTC. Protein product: CASRNTGTYTSYEQYF.

The DNA of the CDR3 is TGTGCCAGCAAAGGATCGTGGAATGAGCAGTTCTTC. Protein sequence: CASKGSWNEQFF. This chain uses TRBV27 with TRBJ2-1; D is unresolved. Looked up from germline, CDR1 is MNHEY and CDR2 is SMNVEV (reference sequence). V was shortened by 7 bases and J by 7 bases, with 11 bases between the two germline ends. The CDR3 loop spans 12 amino acids.